This TCR beta chain comes out of a study of T-cell memory formation after mild COVID-19. General study findings and limits: What remained unconfirmed was the SARS-CoV-2 specificity of second-wave clones peaking on day 37. Clones that shrank (day 15 to 85) were balanced CD4/CD8, whereas later expanders leaned CD4+.

V dropped 2 bases and J dropped 3 bases, with 18 bases sitting between them. There are 16 residues in the CDR3. The V gene's germline CDR1 is SGHRS and CDR2 YFSETQ. As to this clonotype: What it binds is not known.

TCRdb used MiXCR to reprocess the 5' RACE reads, holding one entry per CDR3 protein. The sample shows 350,000 to 450,000 distinct CDR3 sequences, more than 20% of them seen only once. The specimen sequenced was PBMCs or a T cell subset sorted from them (not recorded which). The genes are TRBV5-1 and TRBJ2-7; unclear D gene. The clonotype comes from an adult woman who had mild COVID-19 (a few samples of this study predate the infection). Cell type and time point are not known. In DNA form, the CDR3 reads TGCGCCAGCAGCTTCGCTGTGAAAGACACGGGCTACGAGCAGTACTTC. Translating it yields CASSFAVKDTGYEQYF.